These 28 T cell receptor beta chains originate from one sample sequenced in a study of T cell repertoires in cytomegalovirus infection. A single record per CDR3 protein comes from TCRdb applying MiXCR to the reads. The data contain under 70,000 distinct CDR3 sequences, 25% to 40% of them singletons. These TCRs are of unknown antigen specificity. The sample taken for sequencing was PBMCs, sequenced either directly or after in vitro stimulation (not recorded which). These receptors came from a human donor in good health (CMV status not recorded). Some clones in this sample may be carry-over from other donors' samples.

This CDR3 is CSAKGRVQETQYF. CDR3 nucleotide sequence: TGCAGTGCTAAAGGCAGGGTCCAAGAGACCCAGTACTTC. The chain recombines TRBV20-1 with TRBJ2-5; maybe TRBD1 (5 bases). CDR3 size: 13 residues. The V end lost 4 bases, the J end lost 1 base, and 10 bases lay between the germline ends. Germline CDR1 reads DFQATT; CDR2 reads SNEGSKA (reference sequence).

This clonotype has a count of ten or more. The chain uses TRBV6-2 or TRBV6-3 and TRBJ2-1, with TRBD1 matching 9 bases. Germline CDR1 MNHEY, CDR2 SVGEGT. This CDR3 region has 15 residues. Trimming at V came to 5 bases and at J to 3 bases, leaving 5 bases not matched to a gene. The CDR3 here is CASSLQGARYNEQFF. CDR3 in DNA: TGTGCCAGCAGTCTACAGGGGGCCCGCTACAATGAGCAGTTCTTC.

The gene calls are TRBV12-3 or TRBV12-4 and TRBJ1-1; no clear D. CDR3 size: 12 residues. The V end was cut by 1 base, the J end by 4 bases, with 4 bases between. The CDR3 reads CASSLGVTEAFF. CDR3 coding DNA: TGTGCCAGCAGTTTAGGTGTCACTGAAGCTTTCTTT.

The chain is built from TRBV7-1 and TRBJ2-1; D assignment may be TRBD1 or TRBD2 (5 bases each). TRBV7-1 is designated an ORF whose function remains uncertain. Trimming pared 5 bases from V and 13 bases from J, leaving 18 bases between. There are 13 residues in the CDR3. DNA of the CDR3: TGTGCCAGCAGCCCGGGGCCTCAGAGGGCACAGTTCTTC. Translated, it gives CASSPGPQRAQFF.

This CDR3 reads CASSSSGPYEQYF. In DNA, the CDR3 is TGTGCCAGCAGCTCGAGTGGCCCATACGAGCAGTACTTC. The chain recombines TRBV7-6 with TRBJ2-7; D ambiguous. V was clipped by 4 bases and J by 4 bases, with 11 bases between them. Germline lookup yields CDR1 SGHVS and CDR2 FNYEAQ. The CDR3 runs to 13 residues.

The V gene is TRBV19, the J gene TRBJ2-7; a possible D gene is TRBD2 (6 bases). Per germline, CDR1 LNHDA and CDR2 SQIVND (reference sequence). The CDR3 covers 13 residues. Trimming pared 5 bases from V and 4 bases from J, leaving 12 bases between. The CDR3 loop reads CASSFGRGYEQYF. In nucleotides, the CDR3 is TGTGCCAGTAGTTTCGGGCGGGGATACGAGCAGTACTTC.

As regards this clonotype: At one of its ends the junction is not consistent with the germline gene, which may arise from a read error. The rearrangement links TRBV4-1 to TRBJ2-1, with TRBD2 matching over 12 bases. CDR3 length: 16 amino acids. CDR1 is MGHRA, CDR2 YSYEKL, per germline. The CDR3 spells CAGSPSDPSGGVEQFF. For the CDR3, the DNA is TGCGCCGGCAGCCCAAGCGACCCTAGCGGGGGGGTAGAGCAGTTCTTC.

CDR3 sequence: CASSPHRPGYEQYF. DNA of the CDR3: TGTGCCAGCAGTCCCCACAGGCCCGGCTACGAGCAGTACTTC. The genes are TRBV12-3 or TRBV12-4 and TRBJ2-7; D is perhaps TRBD1 (5 bases). Trimming stripped 5 bases from V and 3 bases from J, with 14 bases between. The CDR3 spans 14 residues.

This clonotype has more than one count but fewer than ten. V usage is TRBV4-1 and J usage is TRBJ2-2; weak D call: TRBD1 (5 bases). Germline CDR1 MGHRA, CDR2 YSYEKL. V lost 2 bases and J 3 bases, leaving 7 bases between the germline ends. This CDR3 has 14 residues. CDR3 in amino acids: CASSQPTDTGELFF. The CDR3 DNA reads TGCGCCAGCAGCCAACCGACAGACACCGGGGAGCTGTTTTTT.

In its sample, this clonotype was seen a few times. CDR3 DNA sequence: TGTGCCAGCAGCCTGACCCCGATGCCCTACGAGCAGTACTTC. Translation gives CASSLTPMPYEQYF. The chain joins TRBV12-3 or TRBV12-4 to TRBJ2-7, with no clear D. This CDR3 region has 14 residues. The V and J ends lost 6 bases and 2 bases respectively, with 14 bases between them.

This clonotype was picked up a small number of times. The gene calls are TRBV7-9 and TRBJ1-1; 7 positions agree with TRBD1. J gave up 3 bases and V 5 bases, and 9 bases lay outside the gene matches. This CDR3 has 15 amino acids. Looked up from germline, CDR1 is SEHNR and CDR2 is FQNEAQ (reference sequence). CDR3 coding DNA: TGTGCCAGCAGCGAGAGGGGGCAAGTGTACACTGAAGCTTTCTTT. Protein sequence: CASSERGQVYTEAFF. Based on the CDR3 plus reference TRBV7-9 and TRBJ1-1, the full variable domain is DTGVSQNPRHKITKRGQNVTFRCDPISEHNRLYWYRQTLGQGPEFLTYFQNEAQLEKSRLLSDRFSAERPKGSFSTLEIQRTEQGDSAMYLCASSERGQVYTEAFFGQGTRLTVV.

CDR3 protein: CASSSGVNYGYTF. The CDR3 bases are TGTGCCAGCAGTTCAGGGGTTAACTATGGCTACACCTTC. The rearrangement links TRBV12-3 or TRBV12-4 to TRBJ1-2, with D possibly TRBD1 on 6 matching bases. The CDR3 consists of 13 residues. The V end was cut by 4 bases, the J end by 1 base, with 7 bases between.

This clonotype was picked up one time. This clone may be a read error of a much larger clone one base away. CDR3 in DNA: TGTGCCAGCAGCCAAGCGGGGGAAACCTACGAGCAGCACTTC. Residues: CASSQAGETYEQHF. The V call is TRBV7-2, the J call TRBJ2-7; 8 positions match TRBD2. This CDR3 comprises 14 residues. The germline gives CDR1 SGHTA, CDR2 FQGNSA.

The J gene is TRBJ1-6, the V gene TRBV7-9; D is perhaps TRBD1 (5 bases). V was shortened by 5 bases and J by 10 bases, with 12 bases between the two germline ends. CDR1 is SEHNR and CDR2 is FQNEAQ in the germline V gene (reference sequence). CDR3 size: 13 residues. The CDR3 DNA reads TGTGCCAGCAGCCCGCCGGGGGGATCACCCCTCCACTTT. It encodes CASSPPGGSPLHF.

V usage is TRBV20-1 and J usage is TRBJ2-7, with TRBD2 matching 10 bases. This CDR3 comprises 14 residues. Germline CDR1 is DFQATT and CDR2 is SNEGSKA (reference sequence). V was clipped by 3 bases and J by 4 bases; unmatched bases: 6. The CDR3 sequence is CSARKASGSYEQYF. The CDR3 DNA is TGCAGTGCTAGGAAGGCTAGCGGGAGTTACGAGCAGTACTTC.

The chain carries TRBV12-3 or TRBV12-4 and TRBJ1-5; weak D call: TRBD1 (6 bases). Trimming stripped 4 bases from V and 3 bases from J, with 10 bases between. The CDR3 contains 14 residues. Here the CDR3 reads CASSWGQPNQPQHF. In DNA, the CDR3 is TGTGCCAGCAGTTGGGGGCAGCCCAATCAGCCCCAGCATTTT.

Many counts were recorded for this clonotype. The V and J genes are TRBV3-1 and TRBJ1-5; the match to TRBD1 covers 9 bases. CDR1 is LGHDT and CDR2 is YNNKEL in the germline V gene (reference sequence). The CDR3 runs to 16 residues. Trimming cost V 4 bases and J 7 bases; bases outside gene matches: 11. For the CDR3, the DNA is TGTGCCAGCAGCCCACTTCCGGGACAGGGCCCACAGCCCCAGCATTTT. This sequence encodes CASSPLPGQGPQPQHF.

This sequence joins TRBV7-8 and TRBJ2-7, with D possibly matching TRBD1 (6 bases). The CDR3 extends over 14 amino acids. Germline CDR1 and CDR2: SGHVS and FQNEAQ. The V gene lost 6 bases and the J gene lost 2 bases, with 14 bases spanning the gap. The CDR3 sequence is CASSTDRFPYEQYF. Here the CDR3 DNA reads TGTGCCAGCAGTACCGACAGGTTCCCCTACGAGCAGTACTTC.

This clonotype was counted only a few times. V and J are TRBV11-2 and TRBJ1-5; possibly TRBD1 for D (5 bases). Per germline, CDR1 SGHAT and CDR2 FQNNGV. The ends were cut back, 3 bases at V and 7 bases at J, with 13 bases in the middle. There are 14 residues in the CDR3. As DNA, the CDR3 is TGTGCCAGCAGCTTCTCGTCCCCAGGGCAGCCCCAGCATTTT. The encoded protein is CASSFSSPGQPQHF.

The chain joins TRBV4-3 to TRBJ1-2; TRBD1 agrees at 8 bases. The V segment lost 0 bases and the J segment 12 bases; nucleotides outside the gene matches: 12. The germline CDR1 and CDR2 sequences are LGHNA and YSLEER. The CDR3 consists of 15 residues. DNA for the CDR3: TGCGCCAGCAGCCAAGATCACGATGCGGGACAGGACCACACCTTC. Translating it yields CASSQDHDAGQDHTF.

V gene TRBV6-1 combines with J gene TRBJ2-7; 8 positions match TRBD2. The junction had 11 bases not matched to a gene; V was cut back by 7 bases and J by 6 bases. The CDR3 has 14 amino acids. Germline-derived CDR1 and CDR2 are MNHNS and SASEGT. This chain's CDR3 is CASTSRGGTSEQYF. The CDR3 DNA reads TGTGCCAGCACCTCACGGGGGGGTACTTCCGAGCAGTACTTC.

This clonotype was detected a few times. The V call is TRBV12-3 or TRBV12-4, the J call TRBJ1-1; D uncertain. The CDR3 has 14 residues. V was shortened by 3 bases and J by 0 bases, with 8 bases between the two germline ends. In DNA form, the CDR3 reads TGTGCCAGCAGTTTCCGATCCATGAACACTGAAGCTTTCTTT. Amino acids: CASSFRSMNTEAFF.

The sample holds many counts of this clonotype. The chain recombines TRBV7-2 with TRBJ1-2; unclear D gene. The CDR3 covers 11 residues. V lost 5 bases and J lost 5, with 6 bases in between. The germline V gene encodes CDR1 SGHTA and CDR2 FQGNSA. The chain's CDR3 is CASSQGYGYTF. The CDR3 region has the DNA TGTGCCAGCAGCCAAGGGTATGGCTACACCTTC.

V gene TRBV2 combines with J gene TRBJ1-1; D perhaps matches TRBD1 (5 bases). CDR1 SNHLY and CDR2 FYNNEI come from the germline V gene. The CDR3 extends over 13 amino acids. The V end was cut by 6 bases, the J end by 1 base, with 9 bases between. The CDR3 sequence: CASRPGTNTEAFF. CDR3 bases: TGTGCCAGCAGGCCCGGGACGAACACTGAAGCTTTCTTT.

This clonotype was recorded many times. The chain employs TRBV7-6 and TRBJ2-3; 9 bases line up with TRBD2. The CDR3 runs to 16 residues. J lost 4 bases, V lost 6 bases, and 11 bases had no gene match. Germline V gene lookup returns CDR1 SGHVS and CDR2 FNYEAQ. CDR3 in amino acids: CASSISGGASADTQYF. CDR3 in DNA: TGTGCCAGCAGTATTAGCGGGGGCGCGAGTGCAGATACGCAGTATTTT.

The J gene is TRBJ1-2, the V gene TRBV15; tentatively, D is TRBD1 (6 bases). In germline, CDR1 is LNHNV, CDR2 YYDKDF (reference sequence). CDR3 length equals 13 residues. Deletions cut 0 bases from V and 13 bases from J, with 15 bases between. In DNA form, the CDR3 reads TGTGCCACCAGCAGAGATTCGAGACAGGCGGTCACCTTC. Its translation is CATSRDSRQAVTF. Full variable domain (missing parts from reference TRBV15 and TRBJ1-2): DAMVIQNPRYQVTQFGKPVTLSCSQTLNHNVMYWYQQKSSQAPKLLFHYYDKDFNNEADTPDNFQSRRPNTSFCFLDIRSPGLGDTAMYLCATSRDSRQAVTFGSGTRLTVV.

The rearrangement links TRBV3-1 to TRBJ1-1; D may be TRBD1 (6 bases). The CDR3 runs 15 residues. Trimming removed 3 bases at V and 0 bases at J, with 11 bases between. CDR1 is LGHDT and CDR2 is YNNKEL in the germline V gene (reference sequence). The CDR3 region is CASSHWGRMNTEAFF. CDR3 DNA: TGTGCCAGCAGCCACTGGGGGCGAATGAACACTGAAGCTTTCTTT.

This chain joins TRBV28 and TRBJ1-6; D gene ambiguous. This CDR3 has 15 amino acids. CDR1 and CDR2 (germline): MDHEN, SYDVKM. Between the trimmed V and J ends, which lost 7 bases and 9 bases, there was a span of 19 bases. The CDR3 sequence: CASTSRTPRGSPLHF. The CDR3 DNA follows: TGTGCCAGCACCTCCAGGACCCCAAGAGGTTCACCCCTCCACTTT.